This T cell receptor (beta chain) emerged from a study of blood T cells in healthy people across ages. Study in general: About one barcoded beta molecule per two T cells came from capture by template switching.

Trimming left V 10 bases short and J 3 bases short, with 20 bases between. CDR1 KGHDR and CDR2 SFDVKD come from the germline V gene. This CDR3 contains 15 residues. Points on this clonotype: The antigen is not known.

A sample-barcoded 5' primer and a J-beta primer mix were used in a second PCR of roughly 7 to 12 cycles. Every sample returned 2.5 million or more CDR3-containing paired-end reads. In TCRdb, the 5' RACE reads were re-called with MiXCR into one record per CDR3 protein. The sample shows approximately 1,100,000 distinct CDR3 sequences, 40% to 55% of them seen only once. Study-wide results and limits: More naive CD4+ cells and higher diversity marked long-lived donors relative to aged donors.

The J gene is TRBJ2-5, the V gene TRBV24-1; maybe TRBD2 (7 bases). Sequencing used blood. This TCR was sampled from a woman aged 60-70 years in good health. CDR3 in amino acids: CATGGVVGFEETQYF. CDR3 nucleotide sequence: TGTGCCACAGGGGGGGTTGTAGGATTTGAAGAGACCCAGTACTTC.